This TCR beta chain was profiled in a study of shared clonotypes between healthy human individuals. On the study more broadly: Sampling drew on donors who were two women and three men aged 18 to 49. Points from the study as a whole: Only a few donors were included, so the genetic and exposure-history diversity represented was limited.

As for this clone: Its antigen remains unidentified.

Clones were read by immunoSEQ multiplex PCR, and TCRdb kept only the in-frame ones, dropping some. This sample carries about 2.4 million clones, just over 90% of them seen once, and the ten largest clones take 0.11% to 0.15%. V was clipped by 8 bases and J by 2 bases; unmatched bases: 6. The CDR3 totals 13 residues. From germline, CDR1 is MDHEN and CDR2 SYDVKM. This chain links TRBV28 with TRBJ2-7, with TRBD1 matching 7 bases. What was sequenced was naive CD4+ T cells sorted from blood. Subset meaning: CD45RA+ positively selected. The TCR was taken from a man aged 18 to 35 in good health. The CDR3 here is CASWGQGAYEQYF. The CDR3 region has the DNA TGTGCCAGCTGGGGGCAGGGGGCCTACGAGCAGTACTTC.